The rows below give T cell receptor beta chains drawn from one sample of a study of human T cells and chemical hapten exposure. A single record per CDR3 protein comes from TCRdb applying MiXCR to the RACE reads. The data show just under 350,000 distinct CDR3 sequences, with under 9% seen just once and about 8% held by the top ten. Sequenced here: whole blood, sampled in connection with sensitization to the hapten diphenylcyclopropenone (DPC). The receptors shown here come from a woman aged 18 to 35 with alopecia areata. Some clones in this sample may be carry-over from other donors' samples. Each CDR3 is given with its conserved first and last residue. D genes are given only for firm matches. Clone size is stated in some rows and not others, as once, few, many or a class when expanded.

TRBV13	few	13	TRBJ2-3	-	CASSLETGHTQYF	TGTGCCAGCAGCTTAGAGACCGGCCATACGCAGTATTTT
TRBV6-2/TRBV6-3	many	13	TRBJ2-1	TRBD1	CASSRADRGEQFF	TGTGCCAGCAGTAGAGCCGACAGGGGTGAGCAGTTCTTC
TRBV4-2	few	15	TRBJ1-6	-	CASSQAGTLNSPLHF	TGTGCCAGCAGCCAGGCCGGGACTTTAAATTCACCCCTCCACTTT
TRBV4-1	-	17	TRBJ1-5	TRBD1	CASSQGDRINSNQPQHF	TGCGCCAGCAGCCAAGGGGACAGGATCAATAGCAATCAGCCCCAGCATTTT
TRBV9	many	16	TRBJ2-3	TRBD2	CASSGPLAGATDTQYF	TGTGCCAGCAGCGGGCCACTAGCGGGGGCCACAGATACGCAGTATTTT
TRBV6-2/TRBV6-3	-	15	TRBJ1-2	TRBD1	CASSQPGTGNYGYTF	TGTGCCAGCAGTCAACCGGGGACAGGGAACTATGGCTACACCTTC
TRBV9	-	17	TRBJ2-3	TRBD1	CASSALPTGGGTDTQYF	TGTGCCAGCAGCGCCTTGCCGACAGGGGGCGGCACAGATACGCAGTATTTT
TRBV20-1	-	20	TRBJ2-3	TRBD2	CSARAATGTSGPLRTDTQYF	TGCAGTGCTAGAGCGGCCACCGGGACTAGCGGACCCCTCCGCACAGATACGCAGTATTTT
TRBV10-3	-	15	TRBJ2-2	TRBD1	CAARIGAGGSGELFF	TGTGCCGCGCGGATAGGAGCAGGGGGCTCCGGGGAGCTGTTTTTT
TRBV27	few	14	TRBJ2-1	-	CASSLGSPENEQFF	TGTGCCAGCAGTTTGGGCTCCCCGGAAAATGAGCAGTTCTTC
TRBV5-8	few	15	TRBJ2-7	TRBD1	CASSLEVRGTGEQYF	TGTGCCAGCAGCTTGGAGGTCAGGGGGACGGGGGAGCAGTACTTC
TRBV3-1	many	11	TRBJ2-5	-	CASSPGYTPYF	TGTGCCAGCAGCCCCGGGTACACGCCGTACTTC
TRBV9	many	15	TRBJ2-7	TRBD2	CASSVLGRGFNEQYF	TGTGCCAGCAGCGTACTAGGGCGGGGGTTCAACGAGCAGTACTTC
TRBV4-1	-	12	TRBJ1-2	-	CASSQEAYGYTF	TGCGCCAGCAGCCAAGAGGCCTATGGCTACACCTTC
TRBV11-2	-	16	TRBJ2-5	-	CASSSRGVEEAETQYF	TGTGCCAGCAGCTCCCGAGGGGTTGAGGAAGCGGAGACCCAGTACTTC
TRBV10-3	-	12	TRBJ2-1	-	CAISAPGDEQFF	TGTGCCATCAGTGCCCCTGGGGATGAGCAGTTCTTC
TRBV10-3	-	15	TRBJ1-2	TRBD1	CAIGGTGSINYGYTF	TGTGCCATCGGTGGGACAGGATCTATTAACTATGGCTACACCTTC
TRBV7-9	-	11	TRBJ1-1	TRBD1	CASSHQGEAFF	TGTGCCAGCAGCCATCAGGGGGAGGCTTTCTTT
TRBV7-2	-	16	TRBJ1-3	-	CASSLAAGDSGNTIYF	TGTGCCAGCAGCTTAGCGGCAGGAGACTCTGGAAACACCATATATTTT
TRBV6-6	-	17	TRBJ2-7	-	CASSYSGRNSPIYEQYF	TGTGCCAGCAGTTACTCGGGTCGAAACAGCCCTATCTACGAGCAGTACTTC
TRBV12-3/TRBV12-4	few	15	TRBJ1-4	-	CASSLRSGVNEKLFF	TGTGCCAGCAGTTTACGGTCCGGGGTGAATGAAAAACTGTTTTTT
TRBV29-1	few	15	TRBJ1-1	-	CSVPIGGLMNTEAFF	TGCAGCGTCCCCATAGGGGGTTTGATGAACACTGAAGCTTTCTTT
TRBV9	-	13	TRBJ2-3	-	CASGGTSTDTQYF	TGTGCCAGCGGGGGCACTAGCACAGATACGCAGTATTTT
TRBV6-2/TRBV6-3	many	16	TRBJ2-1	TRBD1	CASSYSYRGARDEQFF	TGTGCCAGCAGTTACTCGTACAGGGGGGCCCGGGATGAGCAGTTCTTC
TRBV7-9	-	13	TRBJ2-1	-	CASTLLGGNEQFF	TGTGCCAGCACCCTGCTGGGGGGCAATGAGCAGTTCTTC
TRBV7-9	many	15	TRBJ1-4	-	CASSRQPGVNEKLFF	TGTGCCAGCAGCCGTCAGCCAGGAGTTAATGAAAAACTGTTTTTT
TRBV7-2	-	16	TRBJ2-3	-	CASSSGRGAGTDTQYF	TGTGCCAGCAGCTCGGGGCGGGGAGCCGGCACAGATACGCAGTATTTT
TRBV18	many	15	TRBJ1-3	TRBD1	CASSLTGGPGNTIYF	TGTGCCAGCTCACTGACAGGGGGACCTGGAAACACCATATATTTT
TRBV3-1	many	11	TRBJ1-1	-	CASRLRGEAFF	TGTGCCAGCAGGCTAAGGGGTGAAGCTTTCTTT
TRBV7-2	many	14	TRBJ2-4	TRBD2	CASRLAGGMDIQYF	TGTGCCAGCAGGCTAGCGGGGGGTATGGACATTCAGTACTTC
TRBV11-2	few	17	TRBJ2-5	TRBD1	CASSLGPRTGGSETQYF	TGTGCCAGCAGCTTAGGGCCAAGGACAGGGGGCTCAGAGACCCAGTACTTC
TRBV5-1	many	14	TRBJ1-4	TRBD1	CASSFRGNNEKLFF	TGCGCCAGCAGCTTCAGGGGGAATAATGAAAAACTGTTTTTT
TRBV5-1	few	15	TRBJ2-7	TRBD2	CASSSWTSGGYEQYF	TGCGCCAGCAGCTCCTGGACTAGCGGGGGATACGAGCAGTACTTC
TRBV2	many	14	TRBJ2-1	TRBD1	CASQFPGQGNEQFF	TGTGCCAGCCAATTCCCAGGACAGGGCAATGAGCAGTTCTTC
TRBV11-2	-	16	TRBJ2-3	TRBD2	CASSPLAGWITDTQYF	TGTGCCAGCAGCCCGCTAGCGGGGTGGATCACAGATACGCAGTATTTT
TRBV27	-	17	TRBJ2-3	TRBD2	CASSSPRTSGGADTQYF	TGTGCCAGCAGTTCCCCGAGAACTAGCGGGGGCGCAGATACGCAGTATTTT
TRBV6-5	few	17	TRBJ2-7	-	CASSYRGEAGRGYEQYF	TGTGCCAGCAGTTACCGAGGAGAGGCGGGCCGTGGGTACGAGCAGTACTTC
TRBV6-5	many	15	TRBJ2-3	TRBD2	CASSYRGGGTDTQYF	TGTGCCAGCAGTTACCGCGGGGGGGGCACAGATACGCAGTATTTT
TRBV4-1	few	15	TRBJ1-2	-	CASSQAGGGGYGYTF	TGCGCCAGCAGCCAAGCTGGGGGGGGAGGCTATGGCTACACCTTC
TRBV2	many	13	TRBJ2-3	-	CASVGQPTDTQYF	TGTGCCAGCGTCGGACAGCCCACAGATACGCAGTATTTT
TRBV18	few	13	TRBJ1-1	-	CASSPGMETEAFF	TGTGCCAGCTCCCCAGGAATGGAGACTGAAGCTTTCTTT
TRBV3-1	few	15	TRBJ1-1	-	CASSHFRAYYTEAFF	TGTGCCAGCAGCCATTTCAGGGCCTACTACACTGAAGCTTTCTTT
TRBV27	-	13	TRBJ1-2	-	CASRDLSNYGYTF	TGTGCCAGCCGGGACCTCTCTAACTATGGCTACACCTTC
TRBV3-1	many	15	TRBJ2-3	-	CASSPQGGRTDTQYF	TGTGCCAGCAGCCCCCAGGGGGGGCGAACAGATACGCAGTATTTT
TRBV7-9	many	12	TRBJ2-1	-	CASSRGGNEQFF	TGTGCCAGCAGCCGGGGAGGCAATGAGCAGTTCTTC
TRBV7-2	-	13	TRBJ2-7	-	CATGSDPTHEQYF	TGTGCCACCGGCTCTGACCCCACTCACGAGCAGTACTTC
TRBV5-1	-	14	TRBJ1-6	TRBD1	CASSFGQENSPLHF	TGCGCCAGCAGCTTTGGACAGGAGAATTCACCCCTCCACTTT
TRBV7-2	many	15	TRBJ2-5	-	CASSPSASLQETQYF	TGTGCCAGCAGCCCCTCGGCCTCGCTACAAGAGACCCAGTACTTC
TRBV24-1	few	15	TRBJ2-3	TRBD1	CATSAPNRGTDTQYF	TGTGCCACCAGTGCCCCAAACAGGGGAACAGATACGCAGTATTTT
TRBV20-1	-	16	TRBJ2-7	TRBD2	CSAGTGTSGGAYEQYF	TGCAGTGCAGGCACCGGGACTAGCGGGGGGGCCTACGAGCAGTACTTC
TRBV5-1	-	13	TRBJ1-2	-	CASSLEGEHGYTF	TGCGCCAGCAGCTTGGAAGGGGAGCATGGCTACACCTTC
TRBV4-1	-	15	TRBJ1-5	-	CASSHPPEGSGPQHF	TGCGCCAGCAGCCATCCCCCCGAGGGCTCCGGGCCCCAGCATTTT
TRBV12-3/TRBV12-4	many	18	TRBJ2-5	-	CASSLGLRHGVKQETQYF	TGTGCCAGCAGTTTGGGTTTGAGACACGGAGTCAAACAAGAGACCCAGTACTTC
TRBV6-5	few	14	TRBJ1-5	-	CASSEQGDFQPQHF	TGTGCCAGCAGTGAACAGGGAGATTTTCAGCCCCAGCATTTT
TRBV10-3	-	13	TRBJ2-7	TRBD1	CATSTGSPYEQYF	TGTGCCACCTCGACAGGGTCTCCCTACGAGCAGTACTTC
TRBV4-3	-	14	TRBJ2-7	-	CASSLNRGGYEQYF	TGCGCCAGCAGCCTAAACAGGGGGGGGTACGAGCAGTACTTC
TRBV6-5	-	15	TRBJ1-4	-	CASRSLWGSLEKLFF	TGTGCCAGCAGATCCCTCTGGGGCTCCTTGGAAAAACTGTTTTTT
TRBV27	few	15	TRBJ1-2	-	CASSLSGGVGYGYTF	TGTGCCAGCAGTTTATCTGGAGGGGTTGGCTATGGCTACACCTTC
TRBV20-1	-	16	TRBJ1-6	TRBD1	CSARDPRDRVNSPLHF	TGCAGTGCTAGAGATCCCCGGGACAGGGTTAATTCACCCCTCCACTTT